The entry below gives a single T cell receptor (beta chain) sequence along with its context. The germline V gene encodes CDR1 SGHDT and CDR2 YYEEEE. The V end was cut by 2 bases, the J end by 3 bases, with 8 bases between. The CDR3 spans 14 residues. This record comes from a study of blood T cell repertoires in COVID-19. Background on the study: The United States, Italy and Spain provided the acute and convalescent COVID-19 samples. The cDNA or gDNA used as material had been derived from T cells, B-cell-depleted T cells, or PBMCs.

It was during active infection that Seattle patients were enrolled and then longitudinally followed. Only in-frame clones appear in the TCRdb table, and some are missing; sequencing was by immunoSEQ multiplex PCR. The table has roughly 150,000 clones, 70% to 90% seen once. The J gene is TRBJ2-2, the V gene TRBV5-6; the D gene is possibly TRBD2 (5 bases). The TCR comes from a woman aged 45-59 years with COVID-19, enrolled during active disease. Sequences were obtained from peripheral blood. The CDR3 loop is CASSLSGDTGELFF. The CDR3 bases are TGTGCCAGCAGCTTAAGCGGAGACACCGGGGAGCTGTTTTTT.